Sequencing of this T cell receptor beta chain was carried out in a study of vaccination and CD4 T cells after COVID-19. Turning to the study itself: Researchers treated cells with overlapping spike peptides taken from SARS-CoV-2, HCoV-NL63, HCoV-OC43 and HCoV-229E.

On this clonotype: What it binds is unknown.

Indicated treatment: approximately nine-day PBMC culture with coronavirus spike peptide pools or control peptides (ViraFEST assay). Investigators isolated CD4+ T cells by negative selection after 10 days of culture. An Oncomine TCR Beta short-read assay was used to sequence the DNA from cultured CD4+ T cells. TCRdb fed the PCR reads into MiXCR, producing one record per CDR3 protein. The sample carries 9,500 to 10,000 distinct CDR3 sequences, approximately 51% recorded once. The germline CDR1 and CDR2 sequences are MNHEY and SVGAGI. Trimming took off 0 bases at V and 4 bases at J, with 15 bases between the two ends. The CDR3 is made up of 16 amino acids.

V is TRBV6-5 and J is TRBJ2-5; D assignment may be TRBD1 or TRBD2 (5 bases each). Specimen: CD4+ T cells from blood, cultured in vitro. This sequence originates from a human donor who had recovered from COVID-19. The CDR3 nucleotides are TGTGCCAGCAGTTACTCGCCGGGGATGGGGGTAGAGACCCAGTACTTC. It is translated as CASSYSPGMGVETQYF.